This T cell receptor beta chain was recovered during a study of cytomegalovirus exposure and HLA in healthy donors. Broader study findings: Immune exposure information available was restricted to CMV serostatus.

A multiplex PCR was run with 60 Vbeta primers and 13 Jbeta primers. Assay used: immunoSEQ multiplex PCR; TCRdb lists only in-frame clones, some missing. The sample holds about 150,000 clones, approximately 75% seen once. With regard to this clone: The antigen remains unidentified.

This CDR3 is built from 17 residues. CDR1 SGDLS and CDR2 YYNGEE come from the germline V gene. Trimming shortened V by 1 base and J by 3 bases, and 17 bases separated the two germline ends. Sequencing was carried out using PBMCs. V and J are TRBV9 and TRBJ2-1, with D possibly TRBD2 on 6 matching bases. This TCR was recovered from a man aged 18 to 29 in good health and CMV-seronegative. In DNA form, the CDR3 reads TGTGCCAGCAGCGTAAGCAGCCGGGTAGCGGACTACAATGAGCAGTTCTTC. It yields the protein CASSVSSRVADYNEQFF. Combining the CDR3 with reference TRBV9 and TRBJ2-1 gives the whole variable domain DSGVTQTPKHLITATGQRVTLRCSPRSGDLSVYWYQQSLDQGLQFLIQYYNGEERAKGNILERFSAQQFPDLHSELNLSSLELGDSALYFCASSVSSRVADYNEQFFGPGTRLTVL.